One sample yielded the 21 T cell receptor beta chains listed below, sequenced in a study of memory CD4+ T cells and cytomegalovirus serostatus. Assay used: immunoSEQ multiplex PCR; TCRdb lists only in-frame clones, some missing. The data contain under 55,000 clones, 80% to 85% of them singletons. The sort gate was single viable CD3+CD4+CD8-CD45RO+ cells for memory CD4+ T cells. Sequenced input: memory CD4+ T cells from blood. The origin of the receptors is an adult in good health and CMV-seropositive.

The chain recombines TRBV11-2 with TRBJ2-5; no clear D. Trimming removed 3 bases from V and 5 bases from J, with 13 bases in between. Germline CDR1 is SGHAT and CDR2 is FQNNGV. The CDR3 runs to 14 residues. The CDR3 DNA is TGTGCCAGCAGCTTTTATGGCGGTACGGAGACCCAGTACTTC. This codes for CASSFYGGTETQYF.

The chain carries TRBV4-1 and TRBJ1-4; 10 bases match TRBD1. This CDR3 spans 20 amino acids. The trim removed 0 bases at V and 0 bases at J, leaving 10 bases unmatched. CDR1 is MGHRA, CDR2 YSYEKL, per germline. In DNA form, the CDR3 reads TGCGCCAGCAGCCAAGATCGGAGGGACAGGGGAGATGCAACTAATGAAAAACTGTTTTTT. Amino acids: CASSQDRRDRGDATNEKLFF.

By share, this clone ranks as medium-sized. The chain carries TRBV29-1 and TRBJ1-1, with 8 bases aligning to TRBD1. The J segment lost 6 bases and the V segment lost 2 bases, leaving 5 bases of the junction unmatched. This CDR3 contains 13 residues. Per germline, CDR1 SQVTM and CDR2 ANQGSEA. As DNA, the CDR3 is TGCAGCGTTGAACCCCAGGGGGCTGCTGAAGCTTTCTTT. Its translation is CSVEPQGAAEAFF.

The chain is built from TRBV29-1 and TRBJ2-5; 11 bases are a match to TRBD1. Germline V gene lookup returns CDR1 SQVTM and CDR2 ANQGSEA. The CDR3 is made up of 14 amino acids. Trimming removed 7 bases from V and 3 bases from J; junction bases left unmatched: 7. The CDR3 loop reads CSARRTGGKETQYF. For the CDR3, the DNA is TGCAGCGCTCGAAGGACAGGGGGCAAAGAGACCCAGTACTTC.

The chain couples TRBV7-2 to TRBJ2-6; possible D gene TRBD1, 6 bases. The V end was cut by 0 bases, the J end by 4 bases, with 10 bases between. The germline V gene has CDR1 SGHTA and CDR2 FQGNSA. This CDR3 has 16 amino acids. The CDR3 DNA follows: TGTGCCAGCAGCTTAGCAGCTGGGGGCGGGGCCAACGTCCTGACTTTC. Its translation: CASSLAAGGGANVLTF.

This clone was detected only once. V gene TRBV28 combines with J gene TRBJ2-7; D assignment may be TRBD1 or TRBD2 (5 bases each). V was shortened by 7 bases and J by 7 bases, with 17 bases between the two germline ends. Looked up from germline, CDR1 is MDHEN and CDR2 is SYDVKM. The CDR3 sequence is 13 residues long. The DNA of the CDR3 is TGTGCCAGCACTGGACAACCCAGCGGAGAGCAGTACTTC. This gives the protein CASTGQPSGEQYF.

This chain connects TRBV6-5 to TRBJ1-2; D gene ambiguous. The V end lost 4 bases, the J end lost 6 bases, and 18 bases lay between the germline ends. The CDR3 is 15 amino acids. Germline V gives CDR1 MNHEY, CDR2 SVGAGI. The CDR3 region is CASSSPLTITHGYTF. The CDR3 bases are TGTGCCAGCAGTTCCCCCCTGACAATAACTCATGGCTACACCTTC.

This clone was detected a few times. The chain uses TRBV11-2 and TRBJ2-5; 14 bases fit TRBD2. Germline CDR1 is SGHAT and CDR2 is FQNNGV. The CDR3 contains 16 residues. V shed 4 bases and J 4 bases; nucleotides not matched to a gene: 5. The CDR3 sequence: CASSSGTSGSGETQYF. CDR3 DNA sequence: TGTGCCAGCAGCTCCGGGACTAGCGGGAGTGGAGAGACCCAGTACTTC.

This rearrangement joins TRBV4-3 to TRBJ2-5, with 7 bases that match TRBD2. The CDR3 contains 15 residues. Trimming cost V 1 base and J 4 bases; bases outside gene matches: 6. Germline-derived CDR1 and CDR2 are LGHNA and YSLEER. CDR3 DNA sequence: TGCGCCAGCAGCCAAGGAGCAACTAGCGCAGAGACCCAGTACTTC. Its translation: CASSQGATSAETQYF.

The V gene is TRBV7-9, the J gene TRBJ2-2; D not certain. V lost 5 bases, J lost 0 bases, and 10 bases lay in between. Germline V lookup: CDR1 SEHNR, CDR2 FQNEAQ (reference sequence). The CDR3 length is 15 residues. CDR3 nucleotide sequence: TGTGCCAGCAGCCTGTACACCCCGAACACCGGGGAGCTGTTTTTT. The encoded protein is CASSLYTPNTGELFF.

CDR3 DNA: TGTGCCAGCAGTGAAGGGGACGGGTCCTATAATTCACCCCTCCACTTT. As protein: CASSEGDGSYNSPLHF. The V call is TRBV6-1, the J call TRBJ1-6, with D maybe TRBD1 (5 bases). The ends were cut back, 1 base at V and 1 base at J, with 8 bases in the middle. The CDR3 consists of 16 residues. In germline, CDR1 is MNHNS, CDR2 SASEGT.

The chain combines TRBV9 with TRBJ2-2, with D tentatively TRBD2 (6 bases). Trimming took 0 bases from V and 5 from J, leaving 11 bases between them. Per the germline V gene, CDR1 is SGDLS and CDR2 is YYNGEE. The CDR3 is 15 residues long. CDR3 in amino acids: CASSVGLDLTGELFF. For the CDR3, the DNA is TGTGCCAGCAGCGTAGGACTAGATTTAACCGGGGAGCTGTTTTTT.

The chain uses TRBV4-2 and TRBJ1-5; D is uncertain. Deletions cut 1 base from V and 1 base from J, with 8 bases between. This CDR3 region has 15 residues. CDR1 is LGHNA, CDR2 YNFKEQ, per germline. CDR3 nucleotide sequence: TGTGCCAGCAGCCAAGCGGCAGTAAGCAATCAGCCCCAGCATTTT. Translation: CASSQAAVSNQPQHF.

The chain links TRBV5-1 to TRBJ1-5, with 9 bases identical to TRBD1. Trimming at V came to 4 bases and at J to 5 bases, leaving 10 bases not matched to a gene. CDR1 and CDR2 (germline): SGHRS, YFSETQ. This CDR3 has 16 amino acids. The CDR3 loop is CASSPQGTGRDQPQHF. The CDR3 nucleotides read TGCGCCAGCAGCCCTCAAGGGACAGGGAGGGATCAGCCCCAGCATTTT.

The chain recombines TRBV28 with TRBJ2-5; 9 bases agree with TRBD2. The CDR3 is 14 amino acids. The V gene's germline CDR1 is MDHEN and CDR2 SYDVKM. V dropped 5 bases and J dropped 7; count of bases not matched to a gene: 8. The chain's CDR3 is CASSNLAGRGTQYF. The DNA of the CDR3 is TGTGCCAGCAGTAACCTAGCGGGAAGGGGGACCCAGTACTTC.

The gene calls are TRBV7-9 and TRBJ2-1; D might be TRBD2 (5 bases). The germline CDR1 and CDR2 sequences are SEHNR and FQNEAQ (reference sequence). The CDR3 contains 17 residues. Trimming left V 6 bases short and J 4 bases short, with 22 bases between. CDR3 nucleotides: TGTGCCAGCAGATTATACGCGGGCACCTCGGCATACAATGAGCAGTTCTTC. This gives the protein CASRLYAGTSAYNEQFF.

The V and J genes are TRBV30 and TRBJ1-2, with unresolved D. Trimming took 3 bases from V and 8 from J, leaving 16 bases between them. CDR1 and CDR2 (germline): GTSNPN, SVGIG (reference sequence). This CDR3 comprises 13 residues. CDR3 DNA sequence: TGTGCCTGGAGAATCAAGGGAGGGCCGGGCTACACCTTC. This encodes CAWRIKGGPGYTF. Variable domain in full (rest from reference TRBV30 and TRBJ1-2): SQTIHQWPATLVQPVGSPLSLECTVEGTSNPNLYWYRQAAGRGLQLLFYSVGIGQISSEVPQNLSASRPQDRQFILSSKKLLLSDSGFYLCAWRIKGGPGYTFGSGTRLTVV.

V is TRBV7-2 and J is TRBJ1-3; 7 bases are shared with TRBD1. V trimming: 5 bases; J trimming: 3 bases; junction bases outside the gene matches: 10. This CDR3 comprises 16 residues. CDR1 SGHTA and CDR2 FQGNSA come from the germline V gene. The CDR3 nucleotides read TGTGCCAGCAGCCTAAGGGGGCGTATTAGTGGAAACACCATATATTTT. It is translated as CASSLRGRISGNTIYF.

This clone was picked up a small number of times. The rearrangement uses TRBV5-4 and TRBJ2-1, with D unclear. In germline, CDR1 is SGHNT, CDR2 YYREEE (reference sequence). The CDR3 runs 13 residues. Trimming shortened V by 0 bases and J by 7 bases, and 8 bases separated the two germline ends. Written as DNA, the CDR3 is TGTGCCAGCAGCTTGGTAGCCGCGAATGAGCAGTTCTTC. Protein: CASSLVAANEQFF.

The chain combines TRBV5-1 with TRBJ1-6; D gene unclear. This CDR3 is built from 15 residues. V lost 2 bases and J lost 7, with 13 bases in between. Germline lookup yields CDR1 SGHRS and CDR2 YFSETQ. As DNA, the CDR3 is TGCGCCAGCAGCTTCTCGGATCCAGAAAATTCACCCCTCCACTTT. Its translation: CASSFSDPENSPLHF.

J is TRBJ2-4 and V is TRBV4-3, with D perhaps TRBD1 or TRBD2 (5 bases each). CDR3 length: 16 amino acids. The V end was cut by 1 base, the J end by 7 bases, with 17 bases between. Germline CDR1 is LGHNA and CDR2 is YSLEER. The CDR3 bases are TGCGCCAGCAGCCAAGTCATAGGTCAAGAGGGGAACATTCAGTACTTC. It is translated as CASSQVIGQEGNIQYF.